Below, one T cell receptor beta chain is given with its context. Its specific antigen is unknown. Base-call qualities are not available, and no considerably larger clone is one nucleotide away. The cysteine opens and the phenylalanine closes a CDR3 of 13 amino acids. Just CDR3 DNA is preserved here, 39 bases in frame from base 1. V is clipped by 0 bases and J by 4 bases, and the sequence between their germline boundaries is 9 bases long. CDR1 GTSNPN and CDR2 SVGIG are derived from the germline V gene (reference sequence). Read against the paper, the sample's time point label means: around 4 weeks on oral tofacitinib. Taken with the paper, the label for treatment or condition translates to: oral pan-JAK inhibitor, 5-10 mg twice daily. Peripheral blood and lesional scalp punch biopsies were obtained from patients with alopecia areata. After PBMCs were isolated by density centrifugation and stained for CD3, CD4 and CD8, a FACSAria was used to sort CD4+ and CD8+ T cells.

Library creation used the immunoSEQ multiplex PCR assay. For TCR sequencing, RNA was extracted from every sample and reverse transcribed into cDNA to serve as template. First-strand cDNA was synthesized with SuperScript III using a 2:1 mix of oligo-dT and random hexamers. A synthetic immune receptor repertoire was used to assess amplification bias, and residual bias was removed computationally. In the authors' own workflow: After raw reads were preprocessed to remove errors, the CDR3 was defined following IMGT conventions as running from the conserved cysteine to phenylalanine. Clonality was calculated as 1 minus Shannon entropy normalized by log2 of the number of productive unique TCRs. CD4 or CD8 identity of scalp clones was inferred by cross-referencing scalp TCRbeta sequences with sorted blood CD4 and CD8 repertoires. Entries here come from immuneACCESS through TCRdb and include only in-frame sequences with V and J called. Some clones fail to appear in such tables; in the studies checked, an unresolved V gene covers under half of the shortfall, and the cause of the remainder is unknown. V and J calls and clone size are given by that table; D and trimming were obtained from the DNA. Recorded for this sample are approximately 42,000 clones; 55% to 75% of them occurred a single time. The top ten clonotypes cover about 20% of the sample.

This sample was taken from a study of CD8+ T cells in alopecia areata (dated by TCRdb to the late 2010s). Some background on the complete study: Treated patients were enrolled in an open-label pilot trial of oral tofacitinib at 5 to 10 mg twice daily for moderate-to-severe alopecia areata. Patients received tofacitinib for 6 to 18 months and were then followed off drug for 6 months to check for delayed response and recurrence. In treated patients, disease severity was measured using the SALT score, which gives the percentage of scalp surface area affected. The study used high-throughput TCRbeta sequencing to examine T cell clonal expansion in alopecia areata, in both the C3H/HeJ mouse model and human patients. In humans, TCRbeta sequencing was performed on scalp tissue and on sorted CD4+ and CD8+ peripheral blood T cells from healthy controls and from patients with patchy or totalis/universalis alopecia areata. Tofacitinib-treated patients had biopsies at baseline and at 4 and 24 weeks of treatment, with a later scalp biopsy in several patients. Scalp clonality was compared across normal scalp (n=4), patchy alopecia areata scalp (n=8), and alopecia totalis/universalis scalp (n=8). RNA was obtained with the PAXgene miRNA kit for fixed scalp, the miRNeasy kit for PBMCs, and the RNeasy kit for mouse skin. Amplification of TCRbeta CDR3 regions was done by immunoSEQ multiplex PCR using 35 Vbeta forward primers and 13 Jbeta reverse primers. Results the study describes overall, beyond this receptor: During tofacitinib treatment, many expanded lesional clones stuck around in both scalp and blood, and this persistence may partly explain why relapse happens after treatment is stopped. Because the treated cohort was small and included a single nonresponder, larger studies are needed to assess links between baseline CD8+ expansion and response. Tofacitinib significantly lowered scalp clonality and the number of expanded CD8+ clones among the top 100 scalp clones. Scalp TCR repertoire analysis is complicated because resident alphabeta T cells in normal human skin are also sequenced, whereas mouse skin is dominated by gammadelta T cells. TCR sequences shared between patients were less clear than in mice, possibly partly because of HLA diversity in the patient population. Compared with normal scalp, lesional scalp had higher clonality and more expanded CD8+ clones, particularly in alopecia totalis/universalis, a pattern that suggests antigenic drive.

The receptor was derived from a human donor with alopecia areata. The chain is assembled from TRBV30 and TRBJ1-2, with an unclear D gene assignment. Material: CD8+ T cells sorted from blood, obtained at week 4, from a patient treated with tofacitinib. The CDR3 reads CAWSVAGTYGYTF. Read as DNA, the sequence is TGTGCCTGGAGTGTAGCGGGAACCTATGGCTACACCTTC.